This T cell receptor beta chain was found in a study of shared clonotypes between healthy human individuals. Sequenced by immunoSEQ multiplex PCR; TCRdb stores in-frame clones only, minus some. The sample contains more than 2,000,000 clones, approximately 93% of which appear only once. Note on this clone: Other DNA sequences of this sample code for an identical CDR3.

All the donors were Caucasian adults who lived in Nashville, Tennessee. Sequencing used naive CD4+ T cells from PBMCs. The sample's subset: CD45RA+ positively selected. The receptor was isolated from a man aged 18 to 35 in good health. Some clones in this sample may be carry-over from other donors' samples.

CDR3 coding DNA: TGTGCCAGCAGCTTGGGAGGGGGTGGCTATGGCTACACCTTC. This sequence encodes CASSLGGGGYGYTF. This chain joins TRBV5-4 and TRBJ1-2, with a tentative D call TRBD1 (6 bases). This CDR3 region has 14 residues. From germline, CDR1 is SGHNT and CDR2 YYREEE (reference sequence). Trimming took off 0 bases at V and 4 bases at J, with 10 bases between the two ends. Using reference TRBV5-4 and TRBJ1-2 for the parts outside the CDR3, the full variable domain is ETGVTQSPTHLIKTRGQQVTLRCSSQSGHNTVSWYQQALGQGPQFIFQYYREEENGRGNFPPRFSGLQFPNYSSELNVNALELDDSALYLCASSLGGGGYGYTFGSGTRLTVV.